The 13 T cell receptor beta chains given below trace back to one sample, sequenced in a study of radiotherapy plus CTLA-4 blockade in lung cancer. TCRdb's copy holds only in-frame clones and misses some; the assay was immunoSEQ multiplex PCR. Among around 45,000 clones listed, 60% to 80% were seen once. The specimen was peripheral blood, collected from a patient treated with radiotherapy plus ipilimumab. The receptors shown here come from a human donor with non-small cell lung cancer who had stable disease on radiotherapy plus ipilimumab.

This clone was seen only once. This chain links TRBV18 with TRBJ1-5; perhaps TRBD1 as D (6 bases). Trimming pared 2 bases from V and 2 bases from J, leaving 13 bases between. Germline V gene sequence: CDR1 KGHSH, CDR2 LQKENI. The length of the CDR3 is 16 residues. CDR3: CASSPSGGAGNQPQHF. The CDR3 nucleotides are TGTGCCAGCTCACCAAGTGGGGGGGCTGGCAATCAGCCCCAGCATTTT.

The chain has TRBV30 and TRBJ1-5, with 7 positions matching TRBD1. Trimming at V came to 5 bases and at J to 4 bases, leaving 5 bases not matched to a gene. The CDR3 contains 13 residues. Germline V gene lookup returns CDR1 GTSNPN and CDR2 SVGIG (reference sequence). CDR3 sequence reads: CAWSEQGNQPQHF. In DNA, the CDR3 is TGTGCCTGGTCGGAACAGGGGAATCAGCCCCAGCATTTT.

The chain employs TRBV11-2 and TRBJ1-5, with 7 bases fitting TRBD1. Germline assignment: CDR1 SGHAT and CDR2 FQNNGV. The CDR3 has 13 amino acids. V shed 9 bases, J shed 3 bases, and the junction held 5 bases outside the gene matches. For the CDR3, the DNA is TGTGCCAGTGGGACAGAACCCAATCAGCCCCAGCATTTT. The encoded protein is CASGTEPNQPQHF.

This rearrangement joins TRBV7-6 to TRBJ1-6, with D uncertain. The V end was cut by 1 base, the J end by 6 bases, with 7 bases between. Germline V gene data show CDR1 as SGHVS and CDR2 as FNYEAQ. This CDR3 has 14 amino acids. The CDR3 sequence is CASSLGALNSPLHF. CDR3 DNA sequence: TGTGCCAGCAGCTTAGGGGCTCTTAATTCACCCCTCCACTTT.

The chain couples TRBV7-9 to TRBJ2-7; 8 bases agree with TRBD1. The CDR3 has 15 amino acids. Unmatched junction bases numbered 4, after V lost 2 bases and J lost 1 base. The germline gives CDR1 SEHNR, CDR2 FQNEAQ (reference sequence). CDR3 DNA: TGTGCCAGCAGCTTATCCGGGACAGGATCCTACGAGCAGTACTTC. Its translation: CASSLSGTGSYEQYF.

This clone was counted a single time. This chain uses TRBV9 with TRBJ2-2; D possibly corresponds to TRBD1 (6 bases). CDR1 SGDLS and CDR2 YYNGEE come from the germline V gene. The CDR3 is 16 residues long. Trimming took 3 bases from V and 1 from J, leaving 13 bases between them. CDR3 in DNA: TGTGCCAGCAGCGCCGGCCCGGACAGGAACACCGGGGAGCTGTTTTTT. This sequence encodes CASSAGPDRNTGELFF.

This chain joins TRBV5-6 and TRBJ2-7; D remains unclear. The CDR3 has 15 residues. Germline assignment: CDR1 SGHDT and CDR2 YYEEEE. V gave up 3 bases and J gave up 3 bases, with 16 bases separating them. CDR3 sequence: CASSSPSRLNYEQYF. In nucleotides, the CDR3 is TGTGCCAGCAGCTCCCCCTCGAGGTTAAACTACGAGCAGTACTTC.

This chain links TRBV7-9 with TRBJ1-6, with 9 nucleotides matching TRBD1. Trimming took 6 bases from V and 7 from J; bases not matched to a gene: 7. CDR1 is SEHNR, CDR2 FQNEAQ, per germline (reference sequence). The CDR3 loop spans 15 amino acids. The CDR3 sequence is CASRKGGQGNSPLHF. DNA for the CDR3: TGTGCCAGCAGAAAAGGGGGACAGGGCAATTCACCCCTCCACTTT.

CDR3: CASSLGNLNTEAFF. CDR3 DNA sequence: TGTGCCAGCAGCTTGGGAAACCTGAACACTGAAGCTTTCTTT. This chain links TRBV5-5 with TRBJ1-1; D not certain. In germline, CDR1 is SGHKS, CDR2 YYEKEE (reference sequence). V lost 0 bases and J lost 0, with 6 bases in between. There are 14 residues in the CDR3.

The J gene is TRBJ1-1, the V gene TRBV2; D not certain. Germline CDR1 reads SNHLY; CDR2 reads FYNNEI. V lost 5 bases and J lost 1, with 8 bases in between. The CDR3 is 13 residues long. Written as DNA, the CDR3 is TGTGCCAGCAGTCATACGGAGAACACTGAAGCTTTCTTT. Amino acids: CASSHTENTEAFF. The variable domain in full, completed from reference TRBV2 and TRBJ1-1, reads EPEVTQTPSHQVTQMGQEVILRCVPISNHLYFYWYRQILGQKVEFLVSFYNNEISEKSEIFDDQFSVERPDGSNFTLKIRSTKLEDSAMYFCASSHTENTEAFFGQGTRLTVV.

This clone has a handful of counts. V is TRBV4-3 and J is TRBJ1-3, with D perhaps matching TRBD1 (5 bases). The CDR3 consists of 16 residues. Germline values: CDR1 LGHNA, CDR2 YSLEER. V was clipped by 3 bases and J by 0 bases, with 12 bases between them. Written as DNA, the CDR3 is TGCGCCAGCAGCCAGGCCAGACAGCCCTCTGGAAACACCATATATTTT. It codes for CASSQARQPSGNTIYF.

The genes are TRBV5-8 and TRBJ2-7, with D possibly matching TRBD1 (6 bases). Looked up from germline, CDR1 is SGHTS and CDR2 is YDEGEE. V was trimmed by 5 bases and J by 6 bases, leaving 21 bases between them. The CDR3 contains 15 residues. The CDR3 loop is CASSQEQGRLGEQYF. DNA of the CDR3: TGTGCCAGCAGTCAGGAACAGGGTCGTTTAGGCGAGCAGTACTTC. Drawing the rest from reference TRBV5-8 and TRBJ2-7, the complete variable domain is EAGVTQSPTHLIKTRGQQATLRCSPISGHTSVYWYQQALGLGLQFLLWYDEGEERNRGNFPPRFSGRQFPNYSSELNVNALELEDSALYLCASSQEQGRLGEQYFGPGTRLTVT.

The chain recombines TRBV19 with TRBJ2-5; D may be TRBD1 or TRBD2 (6 bases each). The CDR3 is 15 amino acids. Germline V gene sequence: CDR1 LNHDA, CDR2 SQIVND (reference sequence). With 5 bases removed from V and 4 bases from J, the gap between germline ends came to 17 bases. This chain's CDR3 is CASSWGAGMGETQYF. The CDR3 DNA follows: TGTGCCAGTAGTTGGGGGGCAGGGATGGGAGAGACCCAGTACTTC.